This T cell receptor beta chain originates from a study of radiotherapy plus CTLA-4 blockade in lung cancer. Background on the study: An objective response was seen in around a sixth of patients, and disease control in about 31%.

Sequencing was performed with immunoSEQ multiplex PCR; in TCRdb, only in-frame clones are kept and a portion is missing. In the table there are tens of thousands of clones, roughly 84% of which are singletons. Looked up from germline, CDR1 is SGDLS and CDR2 is YYNGEE. The germline V and J ends were trimmed by 7 bases and 9 bases, with 16 bases remaining between them. The CDR3 is 12 amino acids. About this clone itself: The antigen remains unidentified.

Patients had chemo-refractory metastatic non-small-cell lung cancer and received focal radiation plus CTLA-4 blockade that used ipilimumab. Study observations and caveats: Some TCR clones had been derived from tumors. These clones expanded in peripheral blood after radiotherapy plus ipilimumab. Early clone dynamics of blood T cells, plus interferon-beta, reportedly predicted response best.

Here the sequenced sample was peripheral blood, taken from a patient treated with radiotherapy plus ipilimumab. This clonotype was obtained from a human donor with non-small cell lung cancer who had a partial response to radiotherapy plus ipilimumab. This chain uses TRBV9 with TRBJ1-2, with D possibly matching TRBD1 (6 bases). CDR3 protein: CASRQGGASYTF. The CDR3 DNA reads as TGTGCCAGCCGTCAAGGGGGGGCCAGCTACACCTTC.